Presented here are 15 T cell receptor beta chains from one specimen sequenced in a study of CD8 T cells in Susac syndrome. RNA, at about 0.45 to 1 ug, was reverse transcribed with random hexamers. MiXCR, run by TCRdb on the immunoSEQ multiplex PCR reads, gives a single entry per CDR3 protein. The sample shows about 90,000 distinct CDR3 sequences, over 85% of them seen only once. Specimen: CD8+ T cells from PBMCs. The receptors derive from a human donor in good health.

The chain links TRBV6-4 to TRBJ2-2; TRBD2 aligns across 10 bases. This CDR3 region has 16 residues. CDR1 and CDR2 (germline): MRHNA, SNTAGT. The V gene end was trimmed by 0 bases and the J gene end by 3 bases; junction bases not matched to a gene: 1. The CDR3 nucleotides are TGTGCCAGCAGTGACTCGAGCGGGGGGGACACCGGGGAGCTGTTTTTT. Translated, it gives CASSDSSGGDTGELFF.

The gene calls are TRBV4-1 and TRBJ1-1, with D possibly matching TRBD1 (5 bases). V was shortened by 1 base and J by 10 bases, with 16 bases between the two germline ends. Germline CDR1 reads MGHRA; CDR2 reads YSYEKL. This CDR3 is built from 14 residues. CDR3 nucleotides: TGCGCCAGCAGCCAAGCAGAGTTGGGGACGGCAGCTTTCTTT. It codes for CASSQAELGTAAFF.

This chain connects TRBV15 to TRBJ2-5; unclear D gene. The ends were cut back, 2 bases at V and 3 bases at J, with 10 bases in the middle. Germline assignment: CDR1 LNHNV and CDR2 YYDKDF (reference sequence). The CDR3 sequence is 14 residues long. For the CDR3, the DNA is TGTGCCACCAGCAGAAAAGGGCTGGAAGAGACCCAGTACTTC. Its protein product is CATSRKGLEETQYF.

The V and J genes are TRBV6-1 and TRBJ1-1; a possible D gene is TRBD1 (5 bases). CDR3 length: 14 residues. Between the trimmed V and J ends, which lost 7 bases and 0 bases, there was a span of 12 bases. CDR1 and CDR2 (germline): MNHNS, SASEGT. The CDR3 coding sequence is TGTGCCAGCAAAATTGAAGGGGTGAACACTGAAGCTTTCTTT. It encodes CASKIEGVNTEAFF.

The V gene is TRBV29-1, the J gene TRBJ2-7, with D perhaps being TRBD1 or TRBD2 (5 bases each). Germline-derived CDR1 and CDR2 are SQVTM and ANQGSEA. With 7 bases removed from V and 0 bases from J, the gap between germline ends came to 16 bases. The CDR3 length is 14 residues. The chain's CDR3 is CSASMGPNSYEQYF. CDR3 DNA sequence: TGCAGCGCCTCAATGGGACCGAACTCCTACGAGCAGTACTTC.

The rearrangement joins TRBV5-1 to TRBJ2-7; the D is unclear. Germline V gives CDR1 SGHRS, CDR2 YFSETQ. The CDR3 runs to 12 residues. Trimming shortened V by 5 bases and J by 6 bases, and 12 bases separated the two germline ends. The CDR3 DNA is TGCGCCAGCAGGTCGGATTCTGCCGAGCAGTACTTC. This translates into CASRSDSAEQYF.

The V and J genes are TRBV7-9 and TRBJ2-7; D ambiguous. V was cut by 1 base and J by 9 bases, with 13 bases left in between. The CDR3 is made up of 13 amino acids. The germline V gene has CDR1 SEHNR and CDR2 FQNEAQ (reference sequence). CDR3 DNA sequence: TGTGCCAGCAGCTTAGAAAGCTGGGGTCGGCAGTACTTC. Its protein is CASSLESWGRQYF.

This chain connects TRBV7-9 to TRBJ2-7, with TRBD2 as a possible D gene (5 bases). CDR3 length: 14 residues. Germline V gene sequence: CDR1 SEHNR, CDR2 FQNEAQ (reference sequence). V was trimmed by 3 bases and J by 4 bases, leaving 13 bases between them. CDR3 in amino acids: CASSLVEAAYEQYF. The CDR3, as DNA: TGTGCCAGCAGCTTGGTGGAGGCCGCGTACGAGCAGTACTTC.

The CDR3 reads CASSAQGLEQFF. The CDR3 coding sequence is TGTGCCAGCAGCGCCCAGGGGTTGGAGCAGTTCTTC. V and J are TRBV9 and TRBJ2-1, with D possibly TRBD1 on 6 matching bases. The CDR3 totals 12 residues. Germline V gene sequence: CDR1 SGDLS, CDR2 YYNGEE. Trimming pared 3 bases from V and 10 bases from J, leaving 11 bases between.

This chain joins TRBV13 and TRBJ2-5; D is unclear. V lost 2 bases and J lost 5, with 18 bases in between. Germline values: CDR1 PRHDT, CDR2 FYEKMQ (reference sequence). This CDR3 is built from 16 residues. The CDR3 loop is CASSLKTRVGMETQYF. CDR3 nucleotides: TGTGCCAGCAGCTTAAAAACACGAGTAGGAATGGAGACCCAGTACTTC.

This chain joins TRBV29-1 and TRBJ2-7; TRBD1 is a possible D gene (5 bases). CDR3 length: 12 residues. Between the trimmed V and J ends, which lost 2 bases and 5 bases, there was a span of 10 bases. Germline V lookup: CDR1 SQVTM, CDR2 ANQGSEA. CDR3 coding DNA: TGCAGCGTTGAACAGGGCGGCCACGAGCAGTACTTC. Amino acid sequence: CSVEQGGHEQYF.

The V call is TRBV29-1, the J call TRBJ2-2, with 7 bases aligning to TRBD2. V shed 5 bases, J shed 3 bases, and the junction held 6 bases outside the gene matches. Germline values: CDR1 SQVTM, CDR2 ANQGSEA. This CDR3 is built from 14 residues. The CDR3 loop is CSVPRAGDTGELFF. The CDR3 coding sequence is TGCAGCGTTCCCCGGGCGGGGGACACCGGGGAGCTGTTTTTT.

This clonotype was seen just once. The chain has TRBV29-1 and TRBJ2-1; D not resolved. Germline CDR1 reads SQVTM; CDR2 reads ANQGSEA. The CDR3 is 12 amino acids. Trimming left V 2 bases short and J 3 bases short, with 5 bases between. The chain's CDR3 is CSVELGYNEQFF. The CDR3 DNA is TGCAGCGTTGAATTGGGCTACAATGAGCAGTTCTTC.

The V and J genes are TRBV4-1 and TRBJ2-5; TRBD2 agrees at 7 bases. The length of the CDR3 is 16 residues. In germline, CDR1 is MGHRA, CDR2 YSYEKL. J gave up 5 bases and V 3 bases, and 12 bases lay outside the gene matches. This CDR3 reads CASSHNPGEGGETQYF. Written as DNA, the CDR3 is TGCGCCAGCAGCCATAACCCCGGGGAGGGCGGGGAGACCCAGTACTTC.

Written as DNA, the CDR3 is TGTGCCATCAGTGATCTAGCGGGGGACTACGAGCAGTACTTC. It encodes CAISDLAGDYEQYF. The chain combines TRBV10-3 with TRBJ2-7; 10 nucleotides agree with TRBD2. The trim removed 3 bases at V and 3 bases at J, leaving 2 bases unmatched. CDR1 is ENHRY, CDR2 SYGVKD, per germline. There are 14 residues in the CDR3.